The 24 T cell receptor beta chains presented below share a single source sample, sequenced in a study of blood T cell repertoires in COVID-19. TCRdb's table, derived via immunoSEQ multiplex PCR, lists solely in-frame clones and lacks some. The sample consists of 150,000 to 250,000 clones, roughly 92% of them appearing once. The sequenced sample consisted of peripheral blood. These receptors were collected from a man aged 30 to 45 with COVID-19, enrolled during active disease.

This clone was recorded once. The chain couples TRBV7-3 to TRBJ1-6; D possibly corresponds to TRBD1 (5 bases). Germline CDR1 is SGHTA and CDR2 is FQGTGA. The CDR3 has 17 amino acids. Trimming cost V 4 bases and J 9 bases, with 22 bases left between them. CDR3 DNA: TGTGCCAGCAGCTCGGCCCCTACGGTTGGGGGAGGTTCACCCCTCCACTTT. It codes for CASSSAPTVGGGSPLHF.

The chain joins TRBV12-3 or TRBV12-4 to TRBJ1-2, with D hard to call. The V end was cut by 1 base, the J end by 4 bases, with 7 bases between. The CDR3 runs 13 residues. CDR3 loop: CASSLGSFYGYTF. The DNA for the CDR3 is TGTGCCAGCAGTTTAGGTTCTTTCTATGGCTACACCTTC.

V gene TRBV25-1 combines with J gene TRBJ2-2, with 8 positions matching TRBD2. The CDR3 length is 16 residues. Losses at the gene ends were 2 bases for V and 6 bases for J; bases not matched to a gene: 8. Germline values: CDR1 MGHDK, CDR2 SYGVNS. CDR3 DNA sequence: TGTGCCAGCAGTGAAGGGGCCGGACTAGCTCCCGGGGAGCTGTTTTTT. Translating it yields CASSEGAGLAPGELFF. Drawing the rest from reference TRBV25-1 and TRBJ2-2, the complete variable domain is EADIYQTPRYLVIGTGKKITLECSQTMGHDKMYWYQQDPGMELHLIHYSYGVNSTEKGDLSSESTVSRIRTEHFPLTLESARPSHTSQYLCASSEGAGLAPGELFFGEGSRLTVL.

J is TRBJ1-4 and V is TRBV10-3; 10 bases match TRBD1. This CDR3 region has 17 residues. Looked up from germline, CDR1 is ENHRY and CDR2 is SYGVKD. Trimming at V came to 9 bases and at J to 6 bases, leaving 16 bases not matched to a gene. Written as DNA, the CDR3 is TGTGCCATAAGCCCGGGACAGGGGATTCGGGCGGATGAAAAACTGTTTTTT. Its protein product is CAISPGQGIRADEKLFF.

CDR3 nucleotides: TGCGCCAGCAGCATGAGCGGGGGCAGCACAGATACGCAGTATTTT. As protein: CASSMSGGSTDTQYF. The J gene is TRBJ2-3, the V gene TRBV5-1; 8 bases are shared with TRBD2. The germline CDR1 and CDR2 sequences are SGHRS and YFSETQ. V dropped 4 bases and J dropped 0; count of bases not matched to a gene: 4. This CDR3 is 15 amino acids long.

J is TRBJ2-3 and V is TRBV5-5, with TRBD2 matching 12 bases. The CDR3 spans 18 residues. V was pared by 4 bases and J by 1 base, with 10 bases of the junction left unmatched. The germline V gene has CDR1 SGHKS and CDR2 YYEKEE (reference sequence). CDR3 amino acids: CASSRTSGGMSGTDTQYF. CDR3 nucleotide sequence: TGTGCCAGCAGCCGCACTAGCGGGGGGATGTCTGGCACAGATACGCAGTATTTT.

This clone was found once. V and J are TRBV7-9 and TRBJ2-1; D is possibly TRBD1 (6 bases). Germline values: CDR1 SEHNR, CDR2 FQNEAQ (reference sequence). The CDR3 has 12 residues. V gave up 7 bases and J gave up 7 bases, with 11 bases separating them. CDR3 bases: TGTGCCAGCACGGACAGTGGGAATGAGCAGTTCTTC. Protein product: CASTDSGNEQFF.

The chain has TRBV7-9 and TRBJ1-2; D gene uncertain. V lost 0 bases and J lost 3, with 5 bases in between. This CDR3 has 13 residues. Germline CDR1 SEHNR, CDR2 FQNEAQ (reference sequence). The CDR3 sequence: CASSLAGDYGYTF. DNA of the CDR3: TGTGCCAGCAGCTTAGCCGGGGACTATGGCTACACCTTC.

This chain uses TRBV2 with TRBJ1-2; D is unresolved. Germline V gives CDR1 SNHLY, CDR2 FYNNEI. CDR3 size: 14 residues. V lost 7 bases and J 6 bases, leaving 18 bases between the germline ends. Written as DNA, the CDR3 is TGTGCCAGCACCTTGACCGGAGAAAATGATGGCTACACCTTC. Encoded protein: CASTLTGENDGYTF.

The table lists this clone with a count of one. CDR3 sequence (DNA): TGTGCCAGCAGTCCCGGGGAGGAAATTCAGTACTTC. This translates into CASSPGEEIQYF. The chain combines TRBV6-5 with TRBJ2-4; TRBD2 might be the D (6 bases). Germline CDR1 MNHEY, CDR2 SVGAGI. Trimming left V 5 bases short and J 10 bases short, with 12 bases between. The CDR3 is 12 amino acids.

This chain joins TRBV18 and TRBJ1-1; 11 bases match TRBD1. CDR3 length equals 15 residues. Germline V gives CDR1 KGHSH, CDR2 LQKENI. V was pared by 6 bases and J by 3 bases, with 6 bases of the junction left unmatched. The CDR3 is CASSFRDRGYTEAFF. CDR3 in DNA: TGTGCCAGCTCGTTTAGGGACAGGGGGTACACTGAAGCTTTCTTT.

V gene TRBV15 combines with J gene TRBJ2-7; the D gene is possibly TRBD1 (5 bases). V was pared by 1 base and J by 5 bases, with 15 bases between. The CDR3 spans 15 residues. The V gene's germline CDR1 is LNHNV and CDR2 YYDKDF (reference sequence). For the CDR3, the DNA is TGTGCCACCAGCAGAGCAAGGCAGGGTAACCACGAGCAGTACTTC. Its protein is CATSRARQGNHEQYF.

CDR3 coding DNA: TGCGCCAGCAGCTTGGATGGACAGGGGGCTGGCACCATATATTTT. Amino acids: CASSLDGQGAGTIYF. The chain uses TRBV5-1 and TRBJ1-3; the match to TRBD1 covers 11 bases. The CDR3 totals 15 residues. Germline V gene data show CDR1 as SGHRS and CDR2 as YFSETQ. Germline trimming cut 0 bases from V and 9 bases from J; bases unmatched to any gene: 5.

This chain connects TRBV25-1 to TRBJ1-1, with 7 positions matching TRBD1. The V segment lost 5 bases and the J segment 7 bases; nucleotides outside the gene matches: 7. The length of the CDR3 is 13 residues. Germline CDR1 is MGHDK and CDR2 is SYGVNS. This chain's CDR3 is CASSKDRTNEAFF. Written as DNA, the CDR3 is TGTGCCAGCAGTAAGGACAGGACTAATGAAGCTTTCTTT.

The J gene is TRBJ2-2, the V gene TRBV9, with TRBD2 identical over 10 bases. V lost 7 bases to trimming and J lost 6 bases; unmatched junction nucleotides: 9. Per the germline V gene, CDR1 is SGDLS and CDR2 is YYNGEE. The CDR3 extends over 15 amino acids. The CDR3 reads CASGWSGGAAGELFF. DNA of the CDR3: TGTGCCAGCGGGTGGAGCGGGGGGGCGGCCGGGGAGCTGTTTTTT.

The chain joins TRBV10-3 to TRBJ1-4; 7 nucleotides match TRBD1. The CDR3 has 18 residues. Germline V gene data show CDR1 as ENHRY and CDR2 as SYGVKD. The V segment lost 3 bases and the J segment 7 bases; nucleotides outside the gene matches: 17. Written as DNA, the CDR3 is TGTGCCATCAGTGACGACGGAGGGGGCGGAATCGTGGGTGAAAAACTGTTTTTT. Its protein is CAISDDGGGGIVGEKLFF.

The V and J genes are TRBV10-1 and TRBJ1-6; D is undetermined. The CDR3 is 15 residues long. The germline gives CDR1 WNHNN, CDR2 SYGVQD (reference sequence). V was clipped by 6 bases and J by 5 bases, with 14 bases between them. DNA of the CDR3: TGCGCCAGCAGCACTCCCCCAAATGATAATTCACCCCTCCACTTT. Residues: CASSTPPNDNSPLHF.

This clone has just one count. V is TRBV7-3 and J is TRBJ2-1; 9 positions agree with TRBD2. In germline, CDR1 is SGHTA, CDR2 FQGTGA. J gave up 4 bases and V 5 bases, and 6 bases lay outside the gene matches. This CDR3 is 15 amino acids long. The CDR3 DNA reads TGTGCCAGCAGCCCATCTAGCGGGGTATACAATGAGCAGTTCTTC. Its protein product is CASSPSSGVYNEQFF.

The rearrangement joins TRBV18 to TRBJ1-2; D is perhaps TRBD1 (6 bases). The germline V gene encodes CDR1 KGHSH and CDR2 LQKENI. Trimming stripped 5 bases from V and 0 bases from J, with 10 bases between. The CDR3 length is 14 residues. The DNA of the CDR3 is TGTGCCAGCTCAGCGGACAGAGCTAACTATGGCTACACCTTC. Protein: CASSADRANYGYTF.

The rearrangement uses TRBV6-1 and TRBJ1-5; TRBD1 agrees at 7 bases. J lost 1 base, V lost 4 bases, and 7 bases had no gene match. The CDR3 is 16 residues long. Germline V lookup: CDR1 MNHNS, CDR2 SASEGT. CDR3 bases: TGTGCCAGCAGTGCCCGACAGGGTTTGAGCAATCAGCCCCAGCATTTT. It specifies CASSARQGLSNQPQHF.

The chain is built from TRBV30 and TRBJ1-3, with D perhaps matching TRBD1 (6 bases). Germline CDR1 GTSNPN, CDR2 SVGIG (reference sequence). Trimming took off 4 bases at V and 0 bases at J, with 13 bases between the two ends. This CDR3 spans 15 amino acids. The CDR3 loop is CAWNPDSSSGNTIYF. The CDR3 nucleotides read TGTGCCTGGAACCCGGACAGTAGCTCTGGAAACACCATATATTTT.

The chain employs TRBV28 and TRBJ1-2; TRBD1 matches at 8 bases. J was trimmed by 3 bases and V by 5 bases; bases with no gene match: 8. The length of the CDR3 is 15 residues. Germline lookup yields CDR1 MDHEN and CDR2 SYDVKM. CDR3 sequence reads: CASSAGGGRDYGYTF. The CDR3 coding sequence is TGTGCCAGCAGTGCAGGGGGCGGAAGGGACTATGGCTACACCTTC.

This clone came up a few times. The chain has TRBV3-1 (or the pseudogene TRBV3-2) and TRBJ1-5; no clear D gene. Trimming left V 1 base short and J 6 bases short, with 4 bases between. The germline V gene encodes CDR1 LGHDT and CDR2 YNNKEL (reference sequence). The CDR3 consists of 12 residues. CDR3 in amino acids: CASSQGGQPQHF. The CDR3 nucleotides read TGTGCCAGCAGCCAAGGAGGTCAGCCCCAGCATTTT.

As regards this clone: Other DNA sequences from this sample encode an identical CDR3 as well. The J gene is TRBJ2-1, the V gene TRBV9; possibly TRBD2 for D (7 bases). Trimming stripped 0 bases from V and 6 bases from J, with 13 bases between. This CDR3 is built from 15 residues. Germline CDR1 is SGDLS and CDR2 is YYNGEE. The CDR3 nucleotides are TGTGCCAGCAGCGTAGGAGGGGGGGCCGGCAATGAGCAGTTCTTC. Protein: CASSVGGGAGNEQFF.